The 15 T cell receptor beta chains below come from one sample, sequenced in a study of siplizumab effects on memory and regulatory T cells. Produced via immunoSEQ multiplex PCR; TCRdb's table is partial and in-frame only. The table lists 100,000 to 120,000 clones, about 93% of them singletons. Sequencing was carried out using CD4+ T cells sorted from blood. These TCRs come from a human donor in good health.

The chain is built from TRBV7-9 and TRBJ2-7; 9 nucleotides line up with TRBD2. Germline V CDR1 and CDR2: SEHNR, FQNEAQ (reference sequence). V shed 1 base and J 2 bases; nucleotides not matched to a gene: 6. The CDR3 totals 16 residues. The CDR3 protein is CASSLGSSGTPYEQYF. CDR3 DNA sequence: TGTGCCAGCAGCTTAGGGTCTAGCGGGACCCCCTACGAGCAGTACTTC.

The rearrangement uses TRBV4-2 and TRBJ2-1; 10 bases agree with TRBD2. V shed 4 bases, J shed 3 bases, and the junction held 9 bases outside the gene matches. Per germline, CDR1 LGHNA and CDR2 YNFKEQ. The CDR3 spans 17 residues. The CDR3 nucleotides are TGTGCCAGCAGCCCCCGGGCCGGGACTAGCGTCTACAATGAGCAGTTCTTC. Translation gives CASSPRAGTSVYNEQFF.

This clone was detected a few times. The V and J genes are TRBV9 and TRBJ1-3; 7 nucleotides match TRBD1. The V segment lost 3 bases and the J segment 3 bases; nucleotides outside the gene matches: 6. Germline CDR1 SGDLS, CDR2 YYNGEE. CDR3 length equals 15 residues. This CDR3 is CASSATGSDGNTIYF. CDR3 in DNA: TGTGCCAGCAGCGCGACAGGGTCAGATGGAAACACCATATATTTT.

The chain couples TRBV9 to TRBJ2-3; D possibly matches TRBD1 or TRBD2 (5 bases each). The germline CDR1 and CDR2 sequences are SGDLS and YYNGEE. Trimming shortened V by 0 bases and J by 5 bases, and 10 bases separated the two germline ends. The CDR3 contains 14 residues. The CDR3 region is CASSVGDLVDTQYF. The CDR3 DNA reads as TGTGCCAGCAGCGTAGGGGACCTCGTAGATACGCAGTATTTT.

This CDR3 is CARRDVGATYEQYF. CDR3 in DNA: TGTGCCAGAAGGGATGTGGGGGCGACCTACGAGCAGTACTTC. The chain recombines TRBV6-9 with TRBJ2-7; possible D gene TRBD1, 6 bases. CDR1 and CDR2 from the germline V gene are MNHGY and SVAAGI. The CDR3 contains 14 residues. Trimming took off 9 bases at V and 2 bases at J, with 17 bases between the two ends.

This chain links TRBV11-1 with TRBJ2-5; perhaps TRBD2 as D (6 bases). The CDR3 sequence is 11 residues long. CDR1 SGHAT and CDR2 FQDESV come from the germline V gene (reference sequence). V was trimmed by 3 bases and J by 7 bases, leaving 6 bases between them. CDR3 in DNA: TGTGCCAGCAGCTTGGGGGGGACCCAGTACTTC. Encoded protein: CASSLGGTQYF.

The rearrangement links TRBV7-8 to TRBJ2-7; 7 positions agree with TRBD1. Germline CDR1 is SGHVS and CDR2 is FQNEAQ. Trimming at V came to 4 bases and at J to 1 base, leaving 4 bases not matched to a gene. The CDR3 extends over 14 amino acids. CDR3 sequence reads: CASSSRGRSYEQYF. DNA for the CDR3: TGTGCCAGCAGCTCGAGGGGGCGGTCCTACGAGCAGTACTTC.

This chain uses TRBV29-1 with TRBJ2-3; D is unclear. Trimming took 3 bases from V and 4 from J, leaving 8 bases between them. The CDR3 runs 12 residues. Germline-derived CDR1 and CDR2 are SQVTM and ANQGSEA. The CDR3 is CSVEVGSDTQYF. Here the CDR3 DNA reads TGCAGCGTTGAGGTCGGGTCAGATACGCAGTATTTT.

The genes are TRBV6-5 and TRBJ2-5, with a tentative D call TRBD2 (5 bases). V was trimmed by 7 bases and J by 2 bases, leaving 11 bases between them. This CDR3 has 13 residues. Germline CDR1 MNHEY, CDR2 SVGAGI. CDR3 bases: TGTGCCAGCATTAACCGGGGACAAGAGACCCAGTACTTC. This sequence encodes CASINRGQETQYF.

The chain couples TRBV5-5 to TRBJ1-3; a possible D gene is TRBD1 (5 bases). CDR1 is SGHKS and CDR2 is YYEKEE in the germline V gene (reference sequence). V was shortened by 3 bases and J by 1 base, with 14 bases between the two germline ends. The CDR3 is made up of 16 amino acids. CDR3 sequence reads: CASSSFGTLSGNTIYF. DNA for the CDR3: TGTGCCAGCAGCTCCTTCGGGACTTTATCTGGAAACACCATATATTTT.

DNA of the CDR3: TGTGCCAGCTCTCAGGGACAGGGGGCATACTACGAGCAGTACTTC. Its translation: CASSQGQGAYYEQYF. The chain has TRBV18 and TRBJ2-7; 12 nucleotides line up with TRBD1. The CDR3 is made up of 15 amino acids. Per germline, CDR1 KGHSH and CDR2 LQKENI. V was clipped by 6 bases and J by 3 bases; unmatched bases: 6.

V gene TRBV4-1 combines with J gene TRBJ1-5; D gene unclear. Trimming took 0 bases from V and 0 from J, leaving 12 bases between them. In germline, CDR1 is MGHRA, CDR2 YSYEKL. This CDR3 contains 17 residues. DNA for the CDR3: TGCGCCAGCAGCCAAGAAGTACAAACAATTAGCAATCAGCCCCAGCATTTT. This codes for CASSQEVQTISNQPQHF.

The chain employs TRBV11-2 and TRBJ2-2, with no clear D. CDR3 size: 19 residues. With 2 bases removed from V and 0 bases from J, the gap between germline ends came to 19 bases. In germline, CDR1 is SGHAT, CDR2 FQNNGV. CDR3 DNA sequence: TGTGCCAGCAGCTTATTTCGGTCAGTTCGAGTAGCGAACACCGGGGAGCTGTTTTTT. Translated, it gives CASSLFRSVRVANTGELFF.

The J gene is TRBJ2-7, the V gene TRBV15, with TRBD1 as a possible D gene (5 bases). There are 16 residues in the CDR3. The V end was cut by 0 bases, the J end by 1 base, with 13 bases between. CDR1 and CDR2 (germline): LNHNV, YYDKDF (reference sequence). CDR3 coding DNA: TGTGCCACCAGCAGAGATGGCCAGGGCCCTTCCTACGAGCAGTACTTC. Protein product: CATSRDGQGPSYEQYF.

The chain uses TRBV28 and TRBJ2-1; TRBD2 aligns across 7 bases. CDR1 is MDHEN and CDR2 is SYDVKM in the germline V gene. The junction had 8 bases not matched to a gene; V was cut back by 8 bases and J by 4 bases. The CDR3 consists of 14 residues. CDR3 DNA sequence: TGTGCCAGCGGGTTATCGGGAGGATACAATGAGCAGTTCTTC. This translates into CASGLSGGYNEQFF. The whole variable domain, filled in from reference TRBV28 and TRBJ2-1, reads DVKVTQSSRYLVKRTGEKVFLECVQDMDHENMFWYRQDPGLGLRLIYFSYDVKMKEKGDIPEGYSVSREKKERFSLILESASTNQTSMYLCASGLSGGYNEQFFGPGTRLTVL.